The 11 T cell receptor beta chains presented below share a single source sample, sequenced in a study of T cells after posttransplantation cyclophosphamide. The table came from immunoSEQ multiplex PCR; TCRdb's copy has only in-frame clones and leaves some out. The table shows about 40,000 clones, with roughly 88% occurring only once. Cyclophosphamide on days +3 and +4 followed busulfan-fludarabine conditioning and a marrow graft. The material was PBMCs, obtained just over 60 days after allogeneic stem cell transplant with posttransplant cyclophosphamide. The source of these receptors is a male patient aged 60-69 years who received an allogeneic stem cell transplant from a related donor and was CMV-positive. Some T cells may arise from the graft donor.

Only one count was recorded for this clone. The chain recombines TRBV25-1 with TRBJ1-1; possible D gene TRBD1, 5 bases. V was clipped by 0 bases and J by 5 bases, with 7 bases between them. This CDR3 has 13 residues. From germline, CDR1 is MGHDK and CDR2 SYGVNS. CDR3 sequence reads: CASSEYSGTEAFF. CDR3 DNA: TGTGCCAGCAGTGAATACTCAGGGACTGAAGCTTTCTTT.

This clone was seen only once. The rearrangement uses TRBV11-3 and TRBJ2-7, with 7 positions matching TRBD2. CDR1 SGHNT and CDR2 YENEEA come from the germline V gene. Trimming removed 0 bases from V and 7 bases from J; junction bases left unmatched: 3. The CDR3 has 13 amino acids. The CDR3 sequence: CASSLDSGGEQYF. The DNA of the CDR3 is TGTGCCAGCAGCTTAGATTCCGGGGGGGAGCAGTACTTC.

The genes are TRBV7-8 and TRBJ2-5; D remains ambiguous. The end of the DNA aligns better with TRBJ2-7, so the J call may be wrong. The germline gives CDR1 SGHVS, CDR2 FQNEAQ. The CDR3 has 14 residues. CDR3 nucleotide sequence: TGTGCCAGCAGCTTAGTCGACTTTTCCTACGAGCAGTACTTC. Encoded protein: CASSLVDFSYEQYF.

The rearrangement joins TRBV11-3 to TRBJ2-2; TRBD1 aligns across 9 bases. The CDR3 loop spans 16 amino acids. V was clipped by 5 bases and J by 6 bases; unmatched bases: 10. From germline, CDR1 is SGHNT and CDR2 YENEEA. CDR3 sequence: CASSGRDRVGSGELFF. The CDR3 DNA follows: TGTGCCAGCAGCGGAAGGGACAGGGTAGGGTCCGGGGAGCTGTTTTTT.

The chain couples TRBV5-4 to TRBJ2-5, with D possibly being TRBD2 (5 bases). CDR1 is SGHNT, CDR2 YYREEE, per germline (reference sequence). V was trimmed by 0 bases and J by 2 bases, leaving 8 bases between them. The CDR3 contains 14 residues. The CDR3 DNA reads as TGTGCCAGCAGCTTGGTGGGGAGTCAAGAGACCCAGTACTTC. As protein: CASSLVGSQETQYF.

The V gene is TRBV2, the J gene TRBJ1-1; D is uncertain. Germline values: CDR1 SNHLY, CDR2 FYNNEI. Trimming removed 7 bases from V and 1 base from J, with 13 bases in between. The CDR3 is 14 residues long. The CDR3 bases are TGTGCCAGCACTAACACCGGGGAGAACACTGAAGCTTTCTTT. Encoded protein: CASTNTGENTEAFF.

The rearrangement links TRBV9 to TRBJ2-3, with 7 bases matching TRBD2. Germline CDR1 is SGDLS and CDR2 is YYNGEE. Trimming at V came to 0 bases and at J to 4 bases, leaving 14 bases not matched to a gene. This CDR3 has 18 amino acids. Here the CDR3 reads CASSVGGPERGGADTQYF. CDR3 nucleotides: TGTGCCAGCAGCGTAGGTGGTCCCGAGCGGGGTGGCGCAGATACGCAGTATTTT. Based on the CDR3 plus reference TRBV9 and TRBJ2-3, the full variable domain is DSGVTQTPKHLITATGQRVTLRCSPRSGDLSVYWYQQSLDQGLQFLIQYYNGEERAKGNILERFSAQQFPDLHSELNLSSLELGDSALYFCASSVGGPERGGADTQYFGPGTRLTVL.

The CDR3: CASSFSGANVLTF. CDR3 DNA sequence: TGTGCCAGTAGCTTCTCTGGGGCCAACGTCCTGACTTTC. The V call is TRBV19, the J call TRBJ2-6; no definite D call. Germline values: CDR1 LNHDA, CDR2 SQIVND (reference sequence). Trimming removed 6 bases at V and 0 bases at J, with 3 bases between. The CDR3 covers 13 residues.

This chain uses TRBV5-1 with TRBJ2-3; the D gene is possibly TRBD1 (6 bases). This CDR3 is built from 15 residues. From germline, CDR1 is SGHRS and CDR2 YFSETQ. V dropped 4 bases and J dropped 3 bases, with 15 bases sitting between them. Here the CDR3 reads CASSVYTGFTDTQYF. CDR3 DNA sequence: TGCGCCAGCAGCGTATACACAGGGTTTACAGATACGCAGTATTTT.

CDR3 nucleotides: TGTGCCAGCAGTGAGGACAGGGGGCATAATTCACCCCTCCACTTT. Translating it yields CASSEDRGHNSPLHF. The chain joins TRBV2 to TRBJ1-6; 11 bases match TRBD1. Germline CDR1 and CDR2: SNHLY and FYNNEI. CDR3 size: 15 residues. After removal of 3 bases from V and 5 bases from J, the junction contained 0 bases not matched to a gene.

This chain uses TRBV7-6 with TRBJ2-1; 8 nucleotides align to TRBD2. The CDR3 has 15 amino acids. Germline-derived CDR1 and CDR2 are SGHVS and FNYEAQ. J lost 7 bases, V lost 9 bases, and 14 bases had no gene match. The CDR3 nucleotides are TGTGCCAGTACCGATGGGACTAGTCTGGGTAATGAGCAGTTCTTC. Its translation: CASTDGTSLGNEQFF. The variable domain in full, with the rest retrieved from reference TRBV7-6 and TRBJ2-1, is GAGVSQSPRYKVTKRGQDVALRCDPISGHVSLYWYRQALGQGPEFLTYFNYEAQQDKSGLPNDRFSAERPEGSISTLTIQRTEQRDSAMYRCASTDGTSLGNEQFFGPGTRLTVL.